This T cell receptor (beta chain) was observed in a study of post-analysis software for immune sequencing data. Whole-study context: Both relapsing-remitting and secondary progressive multiple sclerosis featured among the disease courses, as did progressive-relapsing multiple sclerosis. Study-level findings and limits: TRBV5-6, TRBV5-1 and TRBV20-1 belonged to a set of about five TRBV segments that were more frequent in patients than controls. Clustering by F measure revealed strong co-clustering among samples prepared together in one batch.

The CDR3 is 12 amino acids. Germline CDR1 KGHSH, CDR2 LQKENI. Each TCR beta cDNA library carried unique molecular identifiers. The authors obtained about 520,000 cDNA molecules from around 0.96 to 9.9 million T cells. TCRdb reprocessed the PCR reads with MiXCR, giving one entry per CDR3 protein. The sample has hundreds of thousands of distinct CDR3 sequences, around 27% seen once. A few counts support this clonotype. The target antigen is unknown. This TCR was sampled from a girl aged 5 to 17 with multiple sclerosis. Material: blood. The gene calls are TRBV18 and TRBJ2-7; D is uncertain. TRBJ2-5 explains the end of the DNA better; the J call may be wrong. The CDR3 is CASSPKEETQYF. The CDR3 DNA follows: TGTGCCAGCTCACCAAAGGAGGAGACCCAGTACTTC.